This T cell receptor (beta chain) emerged from a study of molecular identifiers for immune sequencing clone quantification. Study findings and constraints: Amid approximately 1 million naive cells, spiked Jurkat TCR RNA from one cell was reportedly still detectable.

TCRdb fed the PCR reads into MiXCR, producing one record per CDR3 protein. Of about 510,000 distinct CDR3 sequences detected, 25% appear once; the ten largest clones hold approximately 0.76%. As to this clonotype: No antigen is known for it. This may stem from a read error, because a much larger clone lies one nucleotide away.

CDR3 size: 11 residues. Germline loops: CDR1 SGHTA, CDR2 FQGNSA. The gene calls are TRBV7-2 and TRBJ2-1; the D is unclear. The receptor's source is a human donor in good health. Some libraries in this study had Jurkat cell RNA spiked in. Sequenced sample: naive CD8+ T cells from blood, with Jurkat cell RNA spiked in. Stated subset: FACS-sorted CD8+CD4-CCR7+CD45RA+ naive T cells. In nucleotides, the CDR3 is TGTGCCAGCAGCTTAGGGTCTGAGCAGATCTTC. Protein: CASSLGSEQIF.